This entry describes one T cell receptor beta chain. Its antigen remains unknown. Other DNA sequences of this sample code for an identical CDR3. The protocol was immunoSEQ multiplex PCR, while the TCRdb copy is restricted to in-frame clones and leaves out a portion. The data show roughly 130,000 clones, about 86% seen once. This record belongs to a study of T cell responses to AZD1222 COVID-19 vaccine. At the level of the study: Recipients boosted at about 4 weeks or about 12 weeks are pooled. Study results and caveats: Baseline seropositives among AZD1222 recipients totaled only 5 to 7.

Germline loops: CDR1 LNHDA, CDR2 SQIVND (reference sequence). V was clipped by 6 bases and J by 4 bases, with 12 bases between them. There are 13 residues in the CDR3. Sequenced here: peripheral blood, sampled on day 0 of AZD1222 vaccination. The receptor's source is an adult in good health. V is TRBV19 and J is TRBJ1-1, with a weak D call TRBD1 (6 bases). CDR3 loop: CASRQGAGTEAFF. CDR3 DNA sequence: TGTGCCAGTAGACAGGGCGCGGGCACTGAAGCTTTCTTT.